The next 19 T cell receptor beta chains were all read from a single sample in a study of beta chain features in type 1 diabetes. Reverse transcribing all isolated RNA meant expressed TCRB transcripts were sequenced. Sequencing was performed with immunoSEQ multiplex PCR; in TCRdb, only in-frame clones are kept and a portion is missing. The sample contains more than 120,000 clones, more than 9% of which appear only once. Input material: naive CD4+ T cells from blood. These receptors all stem from a man younger than 35 in good health.

This clone appeared a few times. This chain joins TRBV10-3 and TRBJ2-3; 8 bases are a match to TRBD1. The junction had 7 bases not matched to a gene; V was cut back by 7 bases and J by 4 bases. The CDR3 length is 14 residues. Germline CDR1 reads ENHRY; CDR2 reads SYGVKD. CDR3 protein: CAITQDRDADTQYF. CDR3 nucleotides: TGTGCCATCACCCAGGACAGGGATGCAGATACGCAGTATTTT.

This clone was counted at least ten times. The chain has TRBV5-1 and TRBJ2-3, with D unclear. Germline-derived CDR1 and CDR2 are SGHRS and YFSETQ. The CDR3 spans 13 residues. V gave up 0 bases and J gave up 4 bases, with 6 bases separating them. The CDR3 nucleotides read TGCGCCAGCAGCTTGGCAGTTTCAGATACGCAGTATTTT. Translation gives CASSLAVSDTQYF.

This clone has more than one count but fewer than ten. The chain couples TRBV5-1 to TRBJ2-7; 7 bases map to TRBD2. Germline trimming cut 4 bases from V and 1 base from J; bases unmatched to any gene: 2. The germline gives CDR1 SGHRS, CDR2 YFSETQ. CDR3 size: 13 residues. CDR3 in DNA: TGCGCCAGCAGCACGGGGGGTTCCTACGAGCAGTACTTC. It yields the protein CASSTGGSYEQYF.

There are a few counts of this clone. This sequence joins TRBV6-1 and TRBJ2-4; TRBD1 matches at 8 bases. Trimming cost V 4 bases and J 1 base; bases outside gene matches: 15. In germline, CDR1 is MNHNS, CDR2 SASEGT. This CDR3 has 19 residues. The CDR3 sequence: CASSAQQGVALGAKNIQYF. The DNA of the CDR3 is TGTGCCAGCAGTGCCCAACAGGGGGTCGCCCTAGGTGCCAAAAACATTCAGTACTTC.

The rearrangement uses TRBV6-1 and TRBJ1-4, with D unresolved. The CDR3 runs 14 residues. Trimming shortened V by 7 bases and J by 0 bases, and 9 bases separated the two germline ends. Per germline, CDR1 MNHNS and CDR2 SASEGT. The CDR3 here is CASKNGATNEKLFF. CDR3 nucleotide sequence: TGTGCCAGCAAGAACGGTGCAACTAATGAAAAACTGTTTTTT.

CDR3 amino acids: CAWSSGGVETQYF. CDR3 DNA: TGTGCCTGGAGTTCCGGCGGGGTAGAGACCCAGTACTTC. This chain joins TRBV30 and TRBJ2-5; possibly TRBD2 for D (6 bases). Trimming removed 2 bases from V and 4 bases from J, with 11 bases in between. CDR3 length equals 13 residues. Germline V gene data show CDR1 as GTSNPN and CDR2 as SVGIG (reference sequence).

This chain connects TRBV5-5 to TRBJ2-7, with D tentatively TRBD1 (5 bases). The CDR3 consists of 15 residues. The V end lost 0 bases, the J end lost 0 bases, and 10 bases lay between the germline ends. The germline gives CDR1 SGHKS, CDR2 YYEKEE (reference sequence). The DNA for the CDR3 is TGTGCCAGCAGCTTGGGTTGGGGCCACTCCTACGAGCAGTACTTC. As protein: CASSLGWGHSYEQYF.

In this sample, this clone turned up a few times. CDR3 amino acids: CASSQRLAGGPDTQYF. The CDR3, as DNA: TGTGCCAGCAGCCAAAGACTAGCGGGGGGGCCAGATACGCAGTATTTT. V is TRBV5-4 and J is TRBJ2-3; 14 bases align to TRBD2. Germline-derived CDR1 and CDR2 are SGHNT and YYREEE (reference sequence). The CDR3 totals 16 residues. Trimming removed 4 bases from V and 4 bases from J; junction bases left unmatched: 5.

In its sample, this clone was seen a few times. The rearrangement links TRBV9 to TRBJ2-2, with 9 bases matching TRBD2. Trimming cost V 2 bases and J 6 bases; bases outside gene matches: 5. Germline-derived CDR1 and CDR2 are SGDLS and YYNGEE. This CDR3 has 15 residues. Here the CDR3 reads CASSVSGGPAGELFF. The CDR3 DNA is TGTGCCAGCAGCGTTAGCGGGGGACCGGCCGGGGAGCTGTTTTTT.

The chain employs TRBV30 and TRBJ2-7; TRBD1 matches at 7 bases. The V gene's germline CDR1 is GTSNPN and CDR2 SVGIG (reference sequence). The CDR3 is 17 residues long. With 2 bases clipped from V and 6 bases from J, the junction kept 19 bases outside the gene matches. The chain's CDR3 is CAWSLIKGALPGGEQYF. In nucleotides, the CDR3 is TGTGCCTGGAGTCTAATAAAGGGGGCACTCCCTGGCGGCGAGCAGTACTTC.

The V gene is TRBV4-2, the J gene TRBJ1-4; D not certain. Germline V gene lookup returns CDR1 LGHNA and CDR2 YNFKEQ. Between the trimmed V and J ends, which lost 0 bases and 4 bases, there was a span of 21 bases. The CDR3 is 19 amino acids. This CDR3 is CASSQDPMGTVAVNEKLFF. CDR3 bases: TGTGCCAGCAGCCAAGATCCTATGGGTACGGTTGCGGTTAATGAAAAACTGTTTTTT.

The V and J genes are TRBV21-1 and TRBJ1-4; the table names TRBD1, a call not compared with the DNA. TRBV21-1 is flagged as a pseudogene. This CDR3 contains 17 residues. CDR3 loop: CASSEVYQQGASEKLFF. CDR3 bases: TGTGCCAGCAGCGAGGTGTATCAGCAGGGGGCGTCTGAAAAACTGTTTTTT.

In this sample, this clone turned up a few times. The chain has TRBV4-1 and TRBJ1-5; TRBD1 matches at 9 bases. Germline V gene lookup returns CDR1 MGHRA and CDR2 YSYEKL. Losses at the gene ends were 1 base for V and 0 bases for J; bases not matched to a gene: 4. The CDR3 extends over 17 amino acids. CDR3 protein: CASSQATGGDSNQPQHF. The CDR3 DNA is TGCGCCAGCAGCCAAGCAACAGGGGGCGATAGCAATCAGCCCCAGCATTTT.

This chain joins TRBV28 and TRBJ2-7; TRBD1 agrees at 10 bases. Germline trimming cut 6 bases from V and 7 bases from J; bases unmatched to any gene: 9. This CDR3 has 14 residues. Germline CDR1 reads MDHEN; CDR2 reads SYDVKM. CDR3 DNA sequence: TGTGCCAGCAGGACGACAGGGGGCACGAGGGAGCAGTACTTC. Translating it yields CASRTTGGTREQYF. The full variable domain, in which reference TRBV28 and TRBJ2-7 provide the parts outside the CDR3, is DVKVTQSSRYLVKRTGEKVFLECVQDMDHENMFWYRQDPGLGLRLIYFSYDVKMKEKGDIPEGYSVSREKKERFSLILESASTNQTSMYLCASRTTGGTREQYFGPGTRLTVT.

This rearrangement joins TRBV18 to TRBJ1-1; D unclear. Per the germline V gene, CDR1 is KGHSH and CDR2 is LQKENI. The length of the CDR3 is 15 residues. The V end was cut by 0 bases, the J end by 4 bases, with 12 bases between. The DNA for the CDR3 is TGTGCCAGCTCACCACCGGCCGGGGTAGGCACTGAAGCTTTCTTT. This sequence encodes CASSPPAGVGTEAFF.

This clone was detected only a few times. J is TRBJ1-2 and V is TRBV4-3; tentative D call: TRBD1 (6 bases). V lost 2 bases, J lost 2 bases, and 9 bases lay in between. CDR3 length: 14 amino acids. Germline V gene sequence: CDR1 LGHNA, CDR2 YSLEER. The CDR3 sequence: CASSQSDRNYGYTF. The CDR3 DNA reads as TGCGCCAGCAGCCAATCGGACAGAAACTATGGCTACACCTTC.

The chain employs TRBV7-9 and TRBJ1-2; 7 bases align to TRBD1. J lost 6 bases, V lost 5 bases, and 12 bases had no gene match. From germline, CDR1 is SEHNR and CDR2 FQNEAQ (reference sequence). The CDR3 consists of 15 residues. CDR3 DNA: TGTGCCAGCAGCAGTAGACAGGGAGAGGGCAATGGCTACACCTTC. Amino acids: CASSSRQGEGNGYTF.

There are many counts of this clone. The V and J genes are TRBV11-2 and TRBJ2-2; 8 nucleotides align to TRBD2. Trimming cost V 4 bases and J 7 bases; bases outside gene matches: 8. The CDR3 consists of 15 residues. CDR1 is SGHAT and CDR2 is FQNNGV in the germline V gene. CDR3 amino acids: CASSSRAGVIGELFF. The CDR3 region has the DNA TGTGCCAGCAGCTCAAGAGCGGGGGTTATCGGGGAGCTGTTTTTT.

A few counts support this clone. This chain joins TRBV7-2 and TRBJ1-2; TRBD1 aligns across 10 bases. Germline V gives CDR1 SGHTA, CDR2 FQGNSA. With 0 bases clipped from V and 7 bases from J, the junction kept 5 bases outside the gene matches. CDR3 size: 15 residues. CDR3 loop: CASSLAGTGEFGYTF. The CDR3 nucleotides are TGTGCCAGCAGCTTAGCCGGGACAGGGGAATTTGGCTACACCTTC.